This TCR beta chain came from a study of shared clonotypes between healthy human individuals. This clone is a singleton in its sample. Using immunoSEQ multiplex PCR, the repertoire was profiled, and TCRdb retains in-frame clones only, with some absent. The repertoire holds 2 million to 2.5 million clones, with roughly 95% as singletons. V lost 8 bases to trimming and J lost 5 bases, with 13 bases between them. The CDR3 loop spans 12 amino acids. From germline, CDR1 is MNHNS and CDR2 SASEGT. The chain is built from TRBV6-1 and TRBJ2-7; the D is unclear. The receptor's source is a man aged 18-30 years in good health. Material: naive CD4+ T cells sorted from blood. As to subset: CD45RA+ positively selected. CDR3 DNA: TGTGCCAGCCGAATACTCGGCAACGAGCAGTACTTC. Translating it yields CASRILGNEQYF.